Following are 10 T cell receptor beta chains from one sample sequenced in a study of long-term antiretroviral therapy in people with HIV. Version v3.0 of the immunoSEQ assay ran at survey level. Method: immunoSEQ multiplex PCR; TCRdb's copy keeps in-frame clones and lacks some. This sample carries thousands of clones, over 75% of them seen once, and the ten largest clones take more than 11%. The sample here was unsorted PBMCs, taken 0.4 years before starting antiretroviral therapy. All receptors derive from a man aged 25 to 40 with HIV.

This clone is labeled as medium-sized. The J gene is TRBJ2-7, the V gene TRBV27; 10 nucleotides align to TRBD2. The CDR3 covers 16 residues. The V and J ends lost 6 bases and 5 bases, in that order; junction bases with no gene match: 13. The germline V gene encodes CDR1 MNHEY and CDR2 SMNVEV (reference sequence). CDR3 loop: CASSFTSGVPQDEQYF. The CDR3 coding sequence is TGTGCCAGCAGCTTCACTAGCGGGGTCCCTCAGGACGAGCAGTACTTC.

V is TRBV28 and J is TRBJ2-7, with TRBD2 as a possible D gene (5 bases). Trimming cost V 4 bases and J 3 bases, with 10 bases left between them. There are 13 residues in the CDR3. Germline V gives CDR1 MDHEN, CDR2 SYDVKM. For the CDR3, the DNA is TGTGCCAGCAGTTGGCTAGCTAGCTACGAGCAGTACTTC. This sequence encodes CASSWLASYEQYF.

The J gene is TRBJ2-5, the V gene TRBV18; a weak D match, TRBD1 (5 bases). The DNA end is more similar to TRBJ2-7, so the J call may be wrong. CDR3 length equals 13 residues. CDR1 and CDR2 from the germline V gene are KGHSH and LQKENI. The chain's CDR3 is CASSPARAYEQYF. The CDR3 DNA is TGTGCCAGCTCACCCGCCAGGGCCTACGAGCAGTACTTC.

This clone is large (0.1 to 1%) within its sample. The CDR3 protein is CASSPGASEQYF. The CDR3 nucleotides read TGTGCCAGCTCCCCAGGGGCGAGCGAGCAGTACTTC. The chain is built from TRBV6-5 and TRBJ2-7, with D possibly TRBD1 on 6 matching bases. Germline V gene lookup returns CDR1 MNHEY and CDR2 SVGAGI. Trimming shortened V by 8 bases and J by 6 bases, and 14 bases separated the two germline ends. This CDR3 is built from 12 residues.

The chain combines TRBV11-2 with TRBJ2-3; the D gene is possibly TRBD1 (6 bases). V was clipped by 5 bases and J by 2 bases, with 23 bases between them. Germline CDR1 and CDR2: SGHAT and FQNNGV. This CDR3 has 18 amino acids. CDR3 sequence reads: CASSLTRTVRLYTDTQYF. CDR3 coding DNA: TGTGCCAGCAGCCTTACTCGGACAGTCAGACTCTACACAGATACGCAGTATTTT.

This clone was seen only a few times. This sequence joins TRBV7-6 and TRBJ1-3; D is uncertain. Germline V gene sequence: CDR1 SGHVS, CDR2 FNYEAQ. The length of the CDR3 is 13 residues. Trimming shortened V by 2 bases and J by 4 bases, and 6 bases separated the two germline ends. This CDR3 is CASSLRDGNTIYF. CDR3 DNA: TGTGCCAGCAGCTTACGTGACGGAAACACCATATATTTT. Together with reference TRBV7-6 and TRBJ1-3, the CDR3 gives the full variable domain: GAGVSQSPRYKVTKRGQDVALRCDPISGHVSLYWYRQALGQGPEFLTYFNYEAQQDKSGLPNDRFSAERPEGSISTLTIQRTEQRDSAMYRCASSLRDGNTIYFGEGSWLTVV.

The V gene is TRBV10-1, the J gene TRBJ2-1; 8 nucleotides agree with TRBD2. The CDR3 has 18 amino acids. Germline assignment: CDR1 WNHNN and CDR2 SYGVQD (reference sequence). The ends lost 2 bases at V and 4 bases at J; junction bases unmatched: 13. The DNA of the CDR3 is TGCGCCAGCAGTGAGATCGGTAGCGGAGCGGGAGAATACAATGAGCAGTTCTTC. Translation: CASSEIGSGAGEYNEQFF.

The V and J genes are TRBV5-1 and TRBJ1-6; 7 bases are shared with TRBD1. The CDR3 covers 16 residues. Germline CDR1 reads SGHRS; CDR2 reads YFSETQ. Trimming at V came to 0 bases and at J to 7 bases, leaving 7 bases not matched to a gene. The CDR3 protein is CASSLGMGQNNSPLHF. As DNA, the CDR3 is TGCGCCAGCAGCTTGGGGATGGGACAGAACAATTCACCCCTCCACTTT.

The chain recombines TRBV11-3 with TRBJ1-5, with a tentative D call TRBD1 (5 bases). Germline loops: CDR1 SGHNT, CDR2 YENEEA. The CDR3 loop spans 15 amino acids. V lost 2 bases and J lost 5, with 13 bases in between. CDR3 residues: CASSLPGQVDQPQHF. CDR3 in DNA: TGTGCCAGCAGCTTACCGGGGCAGGTGGATCAGCCCCAGCATTTT.

CDR3 nucleotide sequence: TGTGCCAGCAGCACCCGGACAGGGGGCTCTGGCTACACCTTC. It is translated as CASSTRTGGSGYTF. The chain recombines TRBV7-2 with TRBJ1-2; 11 nucleotides match TRBD1. The CDR3 covers 14 residues. The germline gives CDR1 SGHTA, CDR2 FQGNSA. The ends lost 5 bases at V and 7 bases at J; junction bases unmatched: 6. Full variable domain (missing parts from reference TRBV7-2 and TRBJ1-2): GAGVSQSPSNKVTEKGKDVELRCDPISGHTALYWYRQSLGQGLEFLIYFQGNSAPDKSGLPSDRFSAERTGGSVSTLTIQRTQQEDSAVYLCASSTRTGGSGYTFGSGTRLTVV.